The 5 T cell receptor beta chains listed next were all sequenced from one sample in a study of T cells in Graves' hyperthyroidism and ophthalmopathy. Amplification of TCR beta CDR3 regions was performed using RNA transcripts as template. The TCR CDR3 first-round RT-PCR relied on the HTBI primer set. TCRdb redid the calling of the multiplex PCR reads with MiXCR, one entry per CDR3 protein. The sample lists more than 500,000 distinct CDR3 sequences; approximately 15% were seen once. The specimen was blood. These receptors were collected from a middle-aged woman with Graves' hyperthyroidism.

There are a few counts of this clonotype. The chain couples TRBV10-2 to TRBJ1-5, with D uncertain. The V gene's germline CDR1 is WSHSY and CDR2 SAAADI. The CDR3 is made up of 13 amino acids. Trimming pared 6 bases from V and 0 bases from J, leaving 6 bases between. The DNA of the CDR3 is TGCGCCAGCAGGCGTAATAGCAATCAGCCCCAGCATTTT. Protein product: CASRRNSNQPQHF.

This clonotype was detected ten times or more. The V gene is TRBV2, the J gene TRBJ2-5; 8 bases align to TRBD1. J gave up 0 bases and V 5 bases, and 2 bases lay outside the gene matches. The CDR3 is 14 residues long. Germline CDR1 reads SNHLY; CDR2 reads FYNNEI. CDR3 protein: CASSRDRNQETQYF. In nucleotides, the CDR3 is TGTGCCAGCAGTCGGGACAGGAACCAAGAGACCCAGTACTTC.

This clonotype was seen many times. The chain has TRBV18 and TRBJ2-5; 11 bases are shared with TRBD1. CDR3 length: 16 residues. After removal of 3 bases from V and 2 bases from J, the junction contained 5 bases not matched to a gene. Germline V lookup: CDR1 KGHSH, CDR2 LQKENI. Here the CDR3 reads CASSPYRDRGQETQYF. The CDR3 nucleotides are TGTGCCAGCTCACCTTACCGGGACAGGGGGCAAGAGACCCAGTACTTC.

This clonotype was recorded at least ten times. The J gene is TRBJ2-1, the V gene TRBV11-1; D uncertain. Germline CDR1 is SGHAT and CDR2 is FQDESV (reference sequence). This CDR3 is built from 14 residues. V lost 0 bases to trimming and J lost 6 bases, with 9 bases between them. CDR3: CASSLAGLVNEQFF. DNA for the CDR3: TGTGCCAGCAGCTTAGCTGGGTTGGTCAATGAGCAGTTCTTC.

This clonotype was seen more than once but under ten times. The chain links TRBV25-1 to TRBJ2-5, with 8 bases aligning to TRBD2. Trimming at V came to 0 bases and at J to 5 bases, leaving 5 bases not matched to a gene. Germline loops: CDR1 MGHDK, CDR2 SYGVNS. This CDR3 is 15 amino acids long. CDR3 amino acids: CASSEYSGSMETQYF. The CDR3 region has the DNA TGTGCCAGCAGTGAATACAGCGGGAGTATGGAGACCCAGTACTTC.